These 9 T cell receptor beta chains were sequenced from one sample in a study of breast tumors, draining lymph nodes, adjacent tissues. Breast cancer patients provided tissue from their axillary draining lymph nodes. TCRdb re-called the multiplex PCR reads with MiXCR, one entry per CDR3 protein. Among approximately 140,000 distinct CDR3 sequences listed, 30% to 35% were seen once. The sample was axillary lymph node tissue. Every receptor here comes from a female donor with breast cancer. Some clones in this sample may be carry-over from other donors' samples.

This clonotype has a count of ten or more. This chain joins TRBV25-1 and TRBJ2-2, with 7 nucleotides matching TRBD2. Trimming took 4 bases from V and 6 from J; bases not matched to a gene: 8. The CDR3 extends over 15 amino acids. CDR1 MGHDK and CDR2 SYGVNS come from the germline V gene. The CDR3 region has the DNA TGTGCCAGCAGTGGGACGACTAGCTCGGCCGGGGAGCTGTTTTTT. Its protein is CASSGTTSSAGELFF.

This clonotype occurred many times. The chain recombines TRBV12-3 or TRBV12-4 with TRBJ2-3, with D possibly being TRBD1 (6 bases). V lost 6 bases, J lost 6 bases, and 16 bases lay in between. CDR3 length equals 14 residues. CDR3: CASRQDSLGDTQYF. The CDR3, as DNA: TGTGCCAGCAGACAGGACAGCTTGGGCGATACGCAGTATTTT.

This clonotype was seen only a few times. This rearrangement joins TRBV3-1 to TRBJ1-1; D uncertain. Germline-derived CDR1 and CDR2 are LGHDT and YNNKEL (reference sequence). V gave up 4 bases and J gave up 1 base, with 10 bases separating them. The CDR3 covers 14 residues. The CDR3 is CASSLKIRNTEAFF. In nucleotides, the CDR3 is TGTGCCAGCAGCCTCAAGATACGGAACACTGAAGCTTTCTTT.

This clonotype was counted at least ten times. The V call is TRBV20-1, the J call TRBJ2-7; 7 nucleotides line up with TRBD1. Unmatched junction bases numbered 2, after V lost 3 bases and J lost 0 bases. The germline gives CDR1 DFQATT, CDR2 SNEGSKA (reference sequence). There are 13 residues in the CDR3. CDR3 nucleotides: TGCAGTGCTAGGCCAGGGGGCTCCTACGAGCAGTACGTC. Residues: CSARPGGSYEQYV.

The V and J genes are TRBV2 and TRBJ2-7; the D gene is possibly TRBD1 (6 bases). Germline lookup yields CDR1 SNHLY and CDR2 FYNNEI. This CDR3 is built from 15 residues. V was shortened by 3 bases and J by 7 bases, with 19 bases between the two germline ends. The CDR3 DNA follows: TGTGCCAGCAGTGATTATCCAGGGGAATACAATGAGCAGTACGTC. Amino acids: CASSDYPGEYNEQYV.

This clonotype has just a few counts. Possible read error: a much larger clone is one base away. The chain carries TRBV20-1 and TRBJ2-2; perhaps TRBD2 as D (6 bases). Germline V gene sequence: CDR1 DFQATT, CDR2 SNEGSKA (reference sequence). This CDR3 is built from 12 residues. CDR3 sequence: CSAYLRGGEPFF. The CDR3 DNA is TGCAGTGCATACCTTCGGGGCGGGGAGCCGTTTTTT.

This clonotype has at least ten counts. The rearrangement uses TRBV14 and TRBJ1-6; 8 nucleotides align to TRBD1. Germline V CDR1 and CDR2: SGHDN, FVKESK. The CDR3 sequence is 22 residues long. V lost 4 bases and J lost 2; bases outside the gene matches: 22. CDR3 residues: CASSPGTGPWGGPVPYNSPLHF. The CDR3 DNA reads TGTGCCAGCAGCCCCGGGACAGGTCCCTGGGGGGGCCCGGTGCCCTATAATTCACCCCTCCACTTT.

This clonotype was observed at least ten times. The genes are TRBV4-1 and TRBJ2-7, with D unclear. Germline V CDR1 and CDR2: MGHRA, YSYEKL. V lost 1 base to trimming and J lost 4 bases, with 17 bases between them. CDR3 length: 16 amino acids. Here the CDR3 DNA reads TGCGCCAGCAGCCAAGTTTATGGGTACCAACTGTACGAGCAGTACTTC. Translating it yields CASSQVYGYQLYEQYF.

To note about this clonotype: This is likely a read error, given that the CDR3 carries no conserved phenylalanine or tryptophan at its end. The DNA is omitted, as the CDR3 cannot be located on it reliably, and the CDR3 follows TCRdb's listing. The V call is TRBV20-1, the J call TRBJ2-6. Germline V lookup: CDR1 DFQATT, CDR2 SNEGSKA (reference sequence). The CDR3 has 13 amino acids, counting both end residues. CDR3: CSARGSGANVLVL.